Listed below are T cell receptor beta chains from one sample, sequenced in a study of cytomegalovirus exposure and HLA in healthy donors. Only in-frame clones appear in the TCRdb table, and some are missing; sequencing was by immunoSEQ multiplex PCR. The table includes 150,000 to 200,000 clones, about 75% detected once. The sequencing sample was made of PBMCs. These receptors were obtained from a woman aged 40 to 50 in good health and CMV-seropositive. Each CDR3 is given with its conserved first and last residue. D genes are given only for firm matches. Not all rows give a size; the values are once, few, many and, for expanded clones, a class.

abundance	d_gene	v_gene	j_gene	CDR3aa
.	.	TRBV18	TRBJ1-1	CASSPERNTEAFF
once	.	TRBV2	TRBJ2-2	CASKPQGSNTGELFF
.	.	TRBV11-1	TRBJ2-7	CASSLAGTRTYEQYF
.	.	TRBV18	TRBJ2-5	CASSRPPGTQETQYF
.	.	TRBV28	TRBJ2-1	CASSLAGQISNEQFF
once	.	TRBV6-6	.	CASTHTWAYEQYF
.	.	TRBV30	TRBJ1-6	CAWSDGRRFAPLHF
.	.	TRBV6-1	TRBJ2-5	CASSEAAAGHF
.	TRBD2	TRBV7-8	TRBJ2-1	CASSLAGGLAGYSYNEQFF
.	.	TRBV29-1	TRBJ2-4	CSVGPGGAKNIQYF
.	TRBD2	TRBV7-2	TRBJ2-3	CASSLARTSGARSTDTQYF
.	TRBD1	TRBV27	TRBJ1-5	CASGQGIGNQPQHF
few	TRBD1	TRBV2	TRBJ2-5	CASRPDRLQQETQYF
.	.	TRBV7-2	TRBJ2-7	CASSSTEGGTLGEQYF
.	TRBD1	TRBV2	TRBJ1-5	CASSQGVSNQPQHF
.	TRBD2	TRBV7-2	TRBJ2-1	CASSLVSSGMDEQFF
.	.	TRBV15	TRBJ2-2	CATSSDLRGLGSGELFF
.	.	TRBV7-6	TRBJ2-3	CASSLGATSDTQYF
.	TRBD1	TRBV28	TRBJ1-1	CASSPWDSRANTEAFF
.	TRBD2	TRBV7-2	TRBJ2-2	CASSLVRAGGPLFF
.	TRBD2	TRBV11-3	TRBJ2-1	CASSPGGGYNEQFF
few	TRBD1	TRBV7-9	TRBJ1-1	CASSSDRGRNMNTEAFF
.	.	TRBV7-9	TRBJ2-5	CAGMRGSTGETQYF
once	.	TRBV7-8	TRBJ1-2	CASSLEGAVRTINYGYTF
.	TRBD2	TRBV11-2	TRBJ2-5	CASSLGLAEETQYF
.	.	TRBV10-3	TRBJ1-2	CAISERGSGKGYGYTF
.	TRBD1	TRBV27	TRBJ2-7	CASSPWTGAYEQYF
.	TRBD2	TRBV7-9	TRBJ2-5	CASSSTSGALETQYF
.	.	TRBV4-3	TRBJ1-5	CASSQVIGGNQPQHF
few	.	TRBV9	TRBJ2-3	CASSDREAPSGTQYF
.	.	TRBV27	TRBJ2-5	CASSSLKGGAWEQYF
.	.	TRBV7-2	TRBJ1-5	CASSSQWQPQHF
.	.	TRBV28	TRBJ1-5	CASTAPGGSNQPQHF
.	.	TRBV27	TRBJ2-7	CASSPGVGLTEQYF
few	.	TRBV5-1	TRBJ2-4	CASSFHTGTTIQYF
.	.	TRBV30	TRBJ2-7	CAWRGSSRAYEQYF
.	TRBD1	TRBV4-2	TRBJ2-3	CASSQGSDRSPSTDTQYF
.	TRBD1	TRBV18	TRBJ1-5	CASSYTGAGNQPQHF
.	.	TRBV6-5	TRBJ1-1	CASSLLRNTEAFF
few	TRBD2	TRBV19	TRBJ2-7	CASSTTSGNFEQYF
.	.	TRBV15	TRBJ1-1	CATSRDPGGESDTEAFF
few	.	TRBV28	TRBJ2-7	CASSFRGFPDYEQYF
.	TRBD2	TRBV30	TRBJ2-7	CAWSRTYYSTSGSTYEQYF
.	TRBD2	TRBV5-4	TRBJ2-1	CASSLGLAGGPGEQFF
.	.	TRBV9	TRBJ2-1	CASSVGGGGGSYNEQFF
once	TRBD2	TRBV7-3	TRBJ2-1	CASSPTGTSGINEQFF
.	TRBD1	TRBV7-8	TRBJ1-2	CASSLGQNQGGGYTF
.	TRBD2	TRBV25-1	TRBJ2-1	CASSEPSGSRNEQFF
.	.	TRBV10-2	TRBJ2-3	CASSLTGEDADTQYF
.	.	TRBV5-1	TRBJ2-3	CASSFGPRQEDTQYF
.	TRBD1	TRBV7-3	TRBJ2-7	CASSPRQGSEQYF